This TCR beta chain was retrieved from a study of shared clonotypes between healthy human individuals. Germline V CDR1 and CDR2: MNHEY, SVGAGI. Deletions cut 8 bases from V and 0 bases from J, with 16 bases between. The CDR3 extends over 15 amino acids. Study findings and constraints: Sampling used blood alone; tissue repertoires probably differ. Clonotype sharing levels among donors were expected to vary with sequencing depth. At large depth, rarefaction still showed sorted-subset sequencing to be incomplete.

Sorted-subset replicate PCRs used 150 to 200 ng DNA, about 30,000 T cell genomes. Sequencing used immunoSEQ multiplex PCR; TCRdb keeps in-frame clones, though not all of them. The sample yields a few million clones, roughly 92% seen once. About this clone itself: Its target is unknown.

The J gene is TRBJ1-2, the V gene TRBV6-5, with a weak D call TRBD1 (5 bases). This receptor was identified in a man younger than 35 in good health. Sequencing was performed on naive CD4+ T cells sorted from blood. Subset meaning: CD45RA+ positively selected. CDR3 residues: CASSGWGRANYGYTF. The DNA of the CDR3 is TGTGCCAGCTCGGGGTGGGGGAGAGCTAACTATGGCTACACCTTC.